Each of the 31 T cell receptor beta chains below was sequenced from the same sample in a study of CDR3 diversity in severe acne (dated by TCRdb to between 2019 and 2020). Library creation used PCR. Sequencing used an Illumina HiSeq 2000. TCRdb reprocessing: public reads trimmed at Q25 with fastp, clones called with MiXCR, in-frame beta chains kept. When rows share a CDR3 protein, they turn into one entry using the most common DNA and genes. This sample gives more than 85,000 distinct CDR3 sequences in total; roughly 52% of them show up just once. Around 10% of the sample comes from the top ten. Source material: blood. These receptors were collected from a male donor in good health, serving as a control.

At least ten counts were recorded for this clonotype. This chain uses TRBV30 with TRBJ2-5; D assignment may be TRBD1 or TRBD2 (5 bases each). This CDR3 contains 13 residues. Germline V gene lookup returns CDR1 GTSNPN and CDR2 SVGIG (reference sequence). V was trimmed by 1 base and J by 4 bases, leaving 10 bases between them. The CDR3 sequence: CAWSGGSAETQYF. CDR3 bases: TGTGCCTGGAGTGGGGGGAGCGCAGAGACCCAGTACTTC.

This clonotype was seen a handful of times. A much larger clone differs from this one at a single base, so this may be a read error. This chain uses TRBV24-1 with TRBJ2-2; TRBD2 matches at 9 bases. Unmatched junction bases numbered 13, after V lost 6 bases and J lost 3 bases. The CDR3 has 18 amino acids. From germline, CDR1 is KGHDR and CDR2 SFDVKD. The CDR3 coding sequence is TGTGCCACCAGTAATAGAGTAGGGGGGACTAGCCACACCGGGGAGCTGTTTTTT. It specifies CATSNRVGGTSHTGELFF.

This clonotype turned up a few times. V is TRBV20-1 and J is TRBJ1-2, with TRBD1 matching over 7 bases. This CDR3 has 12 residues. CDR1 DFQATT and CDR2 SNEGSKA come from the germline V gene (reference sequence). V lost 6 bases to trimming and J lost 8 bases; unmatched junction nucleotides: 9. CDR3 sequence (DNA): TGCAGTGCAACGACAGGGTCAGGAGGCTACACCTTC. Residues: CSATTGSGGYTF.

This rearrangement joins TRBV7-2 to TRBJ2-7; possible D gene TRBD2, 6 bases. CDR1 is SGHTA, CDR2 FQGNSA, per germline. V lost 4 bases to trimming and J lost 1 base, with 11 bases between them. This CDR3 region has 14 residues. CDR3 sequence (DNA): TGTGCCAGCAGCTCGGGGGACGCATCCTACGAGCAGTACTTC. As protein: CASSSGDASYEQYF.

The chain uses TRBV2 and TRBJ1-1; TRBD1 aligns across 10 bases. Germline values: CDR1 SNHLY, CDR2 FYNNEI. V lost 6 bases, J lost 5 bases, and 6 bases stayed unmatched. CDR3 length: 14 amino acids. The CDR3 loop is CASRKGQGVTEAFF. DNA for the CDR3: TGTGCCAGCAGAAAAGGACAGGGGGTTACTGAAGCTTTCTTT.

This clonotype came up a few times. The CDR3 loop reads CATGTGNYQPQHF. CDR3 DNA sequence: TGTGCCACCGGGACAGGGAACTATCAGCCCCAGCATTTT. The chain has TRBV10-3 and TRBJ1-5; 9 nucleotides line up with TRBD1. The CDR3 runs to 13 residues. Germline lookup yields CDR1 ENHRY and CDR2 SYGVKD. V shed 10 bases, J shed 5 bases, and the junction held 6 bases outside the gene matches.

The rearrangement joins TRBV25-1 to TRBJ2-3; no clear D gene. CDR3 length equals 14 residues. Deletions cut 3 bases from V and 2 bases from J, with 9 bases between. CDR1 is MGHDK, CDR2 SYGVNS, per germline. CDR3 sequence (DNA): TGTGCCAGCAGTGAGTTCGGTCACACAGATACGCAGTATTTT. Translating gives CASSEFGHTDTQYF. The whole variable domain, filled in from reference TRBV25-1 and TRBJ2-3, reads EADIYQTPRYLVIGTGKKITLECSQTMGHDKMYWYQQDPGMELHLIHYSYGVNSTEKGDLSSESTVSRIRTEHFPLTLESARPSHTSQYLCASSEFGHTDTQYFGPGTRLTVL.

This chain links TRBV2 with TRBJ2-7; 10 bases map to TRBD1. CDR3 length equals 15 residues. CDR1 is SNHLY, CDR2 FYNNEI, per germline. The trim removed 4 bases at V and 3 bases at J, leaving 6 bases unmatched. The CDR3 coding sequence is TGTGCCAGCAGTGGACAGGGGGCTAAACACTACGAGCAGTACTTC. Encoded protein: CASSGQGAKHYEQYF.

The J gene is TRBJ2-5, the V gene TRBV29-1, with a possible D match to TRBD1 (9 bases). The ends were cut back, 1 base at V and 6 bases at J, with 21 bases in the middle. This CDR3 has 16 residues. From germline, CDR1 is SQVTM and CDR2 ANQGSEA. The CDR3 nucleotides read TGCAGCGTTGAAGGGACAGGGGTTGCGGGAGGAAAGACCCAGTACTTC. Amino acid sequence: CSVEGTGVAGGKTQYF.

The chain combines TRBV2 with TRBJ2-5; D is unclear. Looked up from germline, CDR1 is SNHLY and CDR2 is FYNNEI. Trimming removed 4 bases at V and 5 bases at J, with 11 bases between. This CDR3 region has 13 residues. For the CDR3, the DNA is TGTGCCAGCAGTGGAGCCAGTGGGGAGACCCAGTACTTC. Translating gives CASSGASGETQYF.

The chain is built from TRBV10-3 and TRBJ1-1; no clear D gene. The germline V gene has CDR1 ENHRY and CDR2 SYGVKD. Trimming took off 10 bases at V and 1 base at J, with 19 bases between the two ends. The CDR3 runs to 15 residues. The CDR3 region is CASTESFIENTEAFF. The CDR3 bases are TGTGCCAGCACCGAGTCCTTCATAGAGAACACTGAAGCTTTCTTT.

This chain connects TRBV7-9 to TRBJ1-1; no reliable D call. There are 14 residues in the CDR3. From germline, CDR1 is SEHNR and CDR2 FQNEAQ (reference sequence). With 10 bases removed from V and 6 bases from J, the gap between germline ends came to 21 bases. CDR3 nucleotides: TGTGCCAAGGACCCGGAAGAAGTGGGTTCTGAAGCTTTCTTT. This encodes CAKDPEEVGSEAFF.

V gene TRBV12-5 combines with J gene TRBJ2-7; TRBD1 might be the D (5 bases). The germline gives CDR1 LGHNT, CDR2 FRNRAP. V was clipped by 0 bases and J by 0 bases, with 12 bases between them. This CDR3 spans 16 amino acids. The DNA of the CDR3 is TGTGCTAGTGGTTTGGTCCTGACAGCCTACTCCTACGAGCAGTACTTC. Translated: CASGLVLTAYSYEQYF.

Worth noting for this clonotype: At one end, the junction sequence differs from germline, possibly due to a read error. V and J are TRBV29-1 and TRBJ2-3; 9 bases map to TRBD2. CDR1 is SQVTM, CDR2 ANQGSEA, per germline. The CDR3 is 15 amino acids. DNA for the CDR3: TGCGGCGTTGGGGGGGGGGCGGGGGGGTATGGTACGCAGTATTTT. Its translation: CGVGGGAGGYGTQYF.

This clonotype was detected only a few times. The CDR3 DNA sequence: TGTGCCAGCAGACCCCGGACTAGCGGGACCATCACAGATACGCAGTATTTT. Residues: CASRPRTSGTITDTQYF. The rearrangement joins TRBV7-9 to TRBJ2-3; TRBD2 matches 12 bases. V shed 6 bases and J 2 bases; nucleotides not matched to a gene: 9. The CDR3 sequence is 17 residues long. The germline CDR1 and CDR2 sequences are SEHNR and FQNEAQ (reference sequence).

The chain couples TRBV6-4 to TRBJ2-3, with 12 bases that match TRBD2. Per germline, CDR1 MRHNA and CDR2 SNTAGT. The CDR3 consists of 15 residues. The V gene end was trimmed by 4 bases and the J gene end by 5 bases; junction bases not matched to a gene: 4. The chain's CDR3 is CASSGLAGEGDTQYF. The CDR3, as DNA: TGTGCCAGCAGTGGACTAGCGGGAGAGGGAGATACGCAGTATTTT.

Points on this clonotype: Since the CDR3 does not end with the conserved phenylalanine or tryptophan, this likely comes from a read error. It is unclear where the CDR3 begins or ends on the DNA, so no DNA is shown, and the CDR3 is as TCRdb lists it. This chain links TRBV18 with TRBJ2-7; the listed D gene, TRBD2, was not tested against the DNA. The length of the CDR3 is 9 amino acids, counting both ends. Germline CDR1 and CDR2: KGHSH and LQKENI. This chain's CDR3 is CASSPPSLE.

This chain links TRBV12-3 or TRBV12-4 with TRBJ1-2; D gene unclear. The CDR3 runs to 12 residues. V dropped 6 bases and J dropped 1 base, with 6 bases sitting between them. The CDR3 DNA reads TGTGCCAGCAGAGGGAGTAACTATGGCTACACCTTC. Amino acids: CASRGSNYGYTF.

This chain joins TRBV10-3 and TRBJ2-7, with 7 bases identical to TRBD2. The ends lost 6 bases at V and 3 bases at J; junction bases unmatched: 5. Germline V gene sequence: CDR1 ENHRY, CDR2 SYGVKD. This CDR3 comprises 13 residues. The DNA for the CDR3 is TGTGCCATCAGGATCGGCGGGAGCTACGAGCAGTACTTC. Amino acid sequence: CAIRIGGSYEQYF.

This rearrangement joins TRBV7-2 to TRBJ1-2; 10 nucleotides line up with TRBD1. The germline gives CDR1 SGHTA, CDR2 FQGNSA. The CDR3 runs 16 residues. V trimming: 5 bases; J trimming: 6 bases; junction bases outside the gene matches: 12. The CDR3 DNA is TGTGCCAGCAGCCCCGGGACAGGGGCCGCCATTGATGGCTACACCTTC. The encoded protein is CASSPGTGAAIDGYTF.

The chain combines TRBV20-1 with TRBJ1-5, with D tentatively TRBD1 (5 bases). CDR3 length equals 12 residues. Germline CDR1 reads DFQATT; CDR2 reads SNEGSKA (reference sequence). Trimming took 6 bases from V and 7 from J, leaving 13 bases between them. CDR3 in DNA: TGCAGTGCCACGGAAGGGGACCAGCCCCAGCATTTT. Protein product: CSATEGDQPQHF.

The chain is built from TRBV7-9 and TRBJ2-7; the D is unclear. The germline gives CDR1 SEHNR, CDR2 FQNEAQ (reference sequence). The CDR3 runs to 14 residues. Trimming shortened V by 3 bases and J by 5 bases, and 14 bases separated the two germline ends. CDR3: CASSLDLPDDEQYF. The CDR3, as DNA: TGTGCCAGCAGCTTGGACCTACCTGACGACGAGCAGTACTTC. The full variable domain, completed using reference TRBV7-9 and TRBJ2-7, is DTGVSQNPRHKITKRGQNVTFRCDPISEHNRLYWYRQTLGQGPEFLTYFQNEAQLEKSRLLSDRFSAERPKGSFSTLEIQRTEQGDSAMYLCASSLDLPDDEQYFGPGTRLTVT.

This clonotype was picked up a small number of times. This chain uses TRBV20-1 with TRBJ2-7, with 12 bases aligning to TRBD1. Germline assignment: CDR1 DFQATT and CDR2 SNEGSKA (reference sequence). The CDR3 runs to 13 residues. Trimming cost V 6 bases and J 7 bases; bases outside gene matches: 7. In DNA form, the CDR3 reads TGCAGTGCCTGGGACAGGGGGCTAGTTGAGCAGTACTTC. Residues: CSAWDRGLVEQYF.

This clonotype was found many times. The gene calls are TRBV5-8 and TRBJ2-1; perhaps D is TRBD1 or TRBD2 (6 bases each). Per the germline V gene, CDR1 is SGHTS and CDR2 is YDEGEE. V was trimmed by 4 bases and J by 2 bases, leaving 16 bases between them. CDR3 length: 16 residues. The CDR3 loop is CASSLGGSGTYNEQFF. The CDR3 DNA follows: TGTGCCAGCAGCCTAGGGGGGAGTGGCACCTACAATGAGCAGTTCTTC.

This clonotype appeared many times. V gene TRBV7-9 combines with J gene TRBJ1-2; unclear D gene. CDR3 size: 13 residues. Germline CDR1 SEHNR, CDR2 FQNEAQ (reference sequence). The V end lost 2 bases, the J end lost 6 bases, and 10 bases lay between the germline ends. CDR3 residues: CASSLRSGDGYTF. The CDR3 DNA follows: TGTGCCAGCAGCTTAAGGTCTGGGGATGGCTACACCTTC. Looking up the rest from reference TRBV7-9 and TRBJ1-2 gives the full variable domain: DTGVSQNPRHKITKRGQNVTFRCDPISEHNRLYWYRQTLGQGPEFLTYFQNEAQLEKSRLLSDRFSAERPKGSFSTLEIQRTEQGDSAMYLCASSLRSGDGYTFGSGTRLTVV.

A note on this clonotype: Given the absence of the conserved phenylalanine or tryptophan at the CDR3 end, a read error is likely. The genes are TRBV29-1 and TRBJ2-7, with TRBD1 identical over 7 bases. This CDR3 comprises 13 residues. Germline V CDR1 and CDR2: SQVTM, ANQGSEA. The CDR3 reads CSPGTERAYEQYS. The CDR3 region has the DNA TGCAGTCCGGGGACAGAGAGGGCCTACGAGCAGTACTCC.

V gene TRBV12-3 or TRBV12-4 combines with J gene TRBJ1-5; a weak D match, TRBD1 (5 bases). The length of the CDR3 is 14 residues. The germline V and J ends were trimmed by 3 bases and 3 bases, with 9 bases remaining between them. In nucleotides, the CDR3 is TGTGCCAGCAGTTTCGGAGGGGCCAATCAGCCCCAGCATTTT. Translation: CASSFGGANQPQHF.

The chain links TRBV3-1 to TRBJ2-7; D is possibly TRBD1 or TRBD2 (6 bases each). Trimming took 5 bases from V and 5 from J, leaving 10 bases between them. Germline V CDR1 and CDR2: LGHDT, YNNKEL (reference sequence). This CDR3 contains 12 residues. The CDR3 nucleotides are TGTGCCAGCAGCAAGGGGGGCCACGAGCAGTACTTC. Encoded protein: CASSKGGHEQYF.

Remarks on this clonotype: An end of the junction does not agree with germline; a read error may underlie this. V and J are TRBV24-1 and TRBJ1-4; the D is unclear. Germline-derived CDR1 and CDR2 are KGHDR and SFDVKD. There are 14 residues in the CDR3. The CDR3 DNA sequence: TGTGCCAGCAGTTCGGAGGGTATTGGTGAAAGACTGTTTTTT. Residues: CASSSEGIGERLFF.

The chain employs TRBV20-1 and TRBJ2-7, with D unresolved. Trimming cost V 3 bases and J 3 bases, with 12 bases left between them. The CDR3 has 13 amino acids. Per the germline V gene, CDR1 is DFQATT and CDR2 is SNEGSKA (reference sequence). The CDR3 DNA is TGCAGTGCTAGGGCGCCGAAACACTACGAGCAGTACTTC. Translated, it gives CSARAPKHYEQYF.

This clonotype was observed once. This could be a read error, since a much larger clone is one nucleotide away. For the CDR3, the DNA is TGTGCCAGCAGCCCCCCAGTGATCTCCTACAATCAGCAGTTCTTC. It specifies CASSPPVISYNQQFF. This chain joins TRBV5-4 and TRBJ2-1; no clear D gene. CDR1 is SGHNT and CDR2 is YYREEE in the germline V gene (reference sequence). The CDR3 totals 15 residues.